The source of this T cell receptor beta chain is a study of shared clonotypes between healthy human individuals. Looking at the study overall: Per donor, three plates held CD4 naive cells, three held CD4 memory, two held CD8 naive and one held CD8 memory. Study-level results: Lower generation probabilities were found for non-shared clonotypes than for those shared by all four donors. Depth of sequencing was expected to influence donor clonotype sharing.

The authors loaded 150 to 250 ng DNA, around 30,000 T cell genomes, into sorted-subset replicate PCRs. This table comes from immunoSEQ multiplex PCR, and its TCRdb copy is limited to in-frame clones, with some not included. The repertoire holds millions of clones, with approximately 94% as singletons. As for this clone: What it binds is unknown.

With 6 bases removed from V and 7 bases from J, the gap between germline ends came to 7 bases. CDR1 and CDR2 from the germline V gene are SNHLY and FYNNEI. This CDR3 contains 12 residues. Naive CD8 cells lacked CD45RO, underwent positive selection for CCR7 and left out terminally differentiated effector memory CD45RA+ cells. The specimen was naive CD8+ T cells sorted from blood. The receptor was isolated from a man younger than 35 in good health. The chain is built from TRBV2 and TRBJ1-6; D perhaps matches TRBD1 (6 bases). The CDR3 reads CASSTGNSPLHF. Written as DNA, the CDR3 is TGTGCCAGCAGCACAGGGAATTCACCCCTCCACTTT.